This is a list of T cell receptor beta chains from one sample in a study of T-cell reconstitution after alpha-beta-depleted transplantation in children. TCRdb fed the PCR reads into MiXCR, producing one record per CDR3 protein. The sample lists some 590,000 distinct CDR3 sequences; 8% to 11% were seen once. Material: PBMCs from the stem cell graft donor, obtained from the stem cell graft. The receptors here all came from a human donor who donated a stem cell graft to a child with acute myeloid leukemia. Each CDR3 is given with its conserved first and last residue. The D gene is left open where the match is weak. Some rows mark clone size as missing; the rest say once, few, many or name a class of expanded clone.

d_call j_call v_call clone_size cdr3_nt cdr3_aa
. TRBJ1-2 TRBV27 . TGTGCCAGCAGTTTGGATATTTGGACAAGAGAGGGCTACACCTTC CASSLDIWTREGYTF
TRBD1 TRBJ2-1 TRBV29-1 few TGCAGCGTTGACCCCGGGACAGGGGAGGATGAGCAGTTCTTC CSVDPGTGEDEQFF
TRBD2 TRBJ2-7 TRBV6-1 . TGTGCCAGCAGTGTTGGGACTAGCGGGAGAGTGGCCGAGCAGTACTTC CASSVGTSGRVAEQYF
TRBD1 TRBJ1-5 TRBV6-1 few TGTGCCAGCAGTGAAGCTTGGGACAGAATCCAGCATTTT CASSEAWDRIQHF
. TRBJ1-1 TRBV12-3/TRBV12-4 many TGTGCCAGCAGCCCTTCGATGAGGAACACTGAAGCTTTCTTT CASSPSMRNTEAFF
TRBD2 TRBJ2-1 TRBV29-1 many TGCAGCTCTTTACGGGGACTAGCTTTGGATGAGCAGTTCTTC CSSLRGLALDEQFF
. TRBJ2-1 TRBV2 . TGTGCCAGCAGTGAACCGCCAGTAGCCTACGAGCAGTTCTTC CASSEPPVAYEQFF
TRBD2 TRBJ2-1 TRBV6-2/TRBV6-3 . TGTGCCAGCAGTCCATGGACTAGCGGGAGGCAGTACAATGAGCAGTTCTTC CASSPWTSGRQYNEQFF
TRBD2 TRBJ2-3 TRBV5-1 many TGCGCCAGCAGCCCCCAATCGGACGGGAGGGAGAATACGCAGTATTTT CASSPQSDGRENTQYF
. TRBJ2-1 TRBV7-2 few TGTGCCAGCACCCCGGGGGTGACTTGGCAGTTCTTC CASTPGVTWQFF
TRBD2 TRBJ2-5 TRBV12-3/TRBV12-4 few TGTGCCAGCAGTAGAGGAGGACTAGCGGGAGAACAAGAGACCCAGTACTTC CASSRGGLAGEQETQYF
TRBD2 TRBJ2-3 TRBV10-3 . TGTGCCATCAGTGTGACTAGCGGGAGGGGCACAGATACGCAGTATTTT CAISVTSGRGTDTQYF
TRBD1 TRBJ2-5 TRBV5-1 . TGCGCCAGCAGACAGGGGAGCAGTCAAGAGACCCAGTACTTC CASRQGSSQETQYF
. TRBJ1-5 TRBV20-1 many TGCAGTGCTAGATCCTACAGCTCTTATAGCAATCAGCCCCAGCATTTT CSARSYSSYSNQPQHF
. TRBJ1-5 TRBV12-3/TRBV12-4 . TGTGCCAGCAGTTTAAAGGGCGGGTCGACCCAGCATTTT CASSLKGGSTQHF
TRBD1 TRBJ1-5 TRBV27 few TGTGCCAGCAGTTTGACAGGGAAGAATCAGCCCCAGCATTTT CASSLTGKNQPQHF
. TRBJ1-4 TRBV7-9 few TGTGCCAGCAGCTTCCCGTGGGGAGAGGGAGAAAAACTGTTTTTT CASSFPWGEGEKLFF
TRBD2 TRBJ2-7 TRBV20-1 few TGCAGTGCTAGACTCTTCGGGACTAGCGATCCCTACGAGCAGTACTTC CSARLFGTSDPYEQYF
TRBD2 TRBJ2-1 TRBV20-1 many TGCAGTGCTAGTTCTTCTCTAGCGGGAGTGAATGAGCAGTTCTTC CSASSSLAGVNEQFF
. TRBJ2-1 TRBV27 . TGTGCCAGCAGTTTACCACAGGGAGGGACCCACAATGAGCAGTTCTTC CASSLPQGGTHNEQFF
. TRBJ1-1 TRBV20-1 . TGCAGTGCTAGAGGAGGGGCGGGAGCGGACACTGAAGCTTTCTTT CSARGGAGADTEAFF
. TRBJ1-1 TRBV20-1 few TGCAGTGCTAGAGTGGGGACTGAAGCTTTCTTT CSARVGTEAFF
. TRBJ2-5 TRBV4-3 many TGCGCCAGCAGCCAAGAACTGGGCGGGACGGAGACCCAGTACTTC CASSQELGGTETQYF
. TRBJ2-6 TRBV19 few TGTGCCAGTAGTATCCCCGGGACATCAAGTGCCAACGTCCTGACTTTC CASSIPGTSSANVLTF
TRBD2 TRBJ2-7 TRBV10-3 . TGTGCCATCAGTGAGTTGGGACTAGCGGGAGCGGTGGACGAGCAGTACTTC CAISELGLAGAVDEQYF